The 19 T cell receptor beta chains in this list originate from one sample, sequenced in a study of OX40 agonist ivuxolimab in advanced cancers. Generated by immunoSEQ multiplex PCR, the TCRdb table keeps only in-frame clones and is missing some. The sample includes tens of thousands of clones, roughly 80% of them seen just once. Material: CD4+ or CD8+ T cells sorted from blood, obtained in a trial of the OX40 agonist ivuxolimab. The receptor set was obtained from an adult with an advanced solid tumor such as melanoma, head and neck, liver or kidney cancer.

The rearrangement joins TRBV5-8 to TRBJ1-3, with a tentative D call TRBD1 (6 bases). The CDR3 sequence is 16 residues long. Germline V gene sequence: CDR1 SGHTS, CDR2 YDEGEE. V lost 0 bases and J lost 0, with 10 bases in between. The CDR3 bases are TGTGCCAGCAGCTTGGAGGGGGAACCCTCTGGAAACACCATATATTTT. Encoded protein: CASSLEGEPSGNTIYF.

The chain couples TRBV7-2 to TRBJ1-2; no reliable D call. Between the trimmed V and J ends, which lost 5 bases and 4 bases, there was a span of 8 bases. Germline assignment: CDR1 SGHTA and CDR2 FQGNSA. The CDR3 spans 12 residues. The CDR3 DNA sequence: TGTGCCAGCAGCCCCCAAACCTATGGCTACACCTTC. As protein: CASSPQTYGYTF.

This clone has a handful of counts. V gene TRBV6-5 combines with J gene TRBJ2-7, with TRBD1 identical over 7 bases. This CDR3 region has 15 residues. Per germline, CDR1 MNHEY and CDR2 SVGAGI. Trimming removed 7 bases from V and 0 bases from J; junction bases left unmatched: 9. This CDR3 reads CASTGPGQSSYEQYF. The CDR3 DNA reads TGTGCCAGCACCGGACCGGGACAGAGCTCCTACGAGCAGTACTTC.

The chain uses TRBV19 and TRBJ2-7, with a weak D call TRBD1 (5 bases). The CDR3 covers 14 residues. Germline V gene data show CDR1 as LNHDA and CDR2 as SQIVND (reference sequence). V lost 10 bases and J 3 bases, leaving 19 bases between the germline ends. The CDR3 spells CATSPRAGYYEQYF. In nucleotides, the CDR3 is TGTGCCACTTCCCCTCGGGCAGGGTACTACGAGCAGTACTTC.

V gene TRBV7-3 combines with J gene TRBJ2-7; D unclear. The germline V gene encodes CDR1 SGHTA and CDR2 FQGTGA. The CDR3 sequence is 13 residues long. V was shortened by 4 bases and J by 6 bases, with 13 bases between the two germline ends. The CDR3 coding sequence is TGTGCCAGCAGCTCAAGTTCGGTAAGCGAGCAGTACTTC. The encoded protein is CASSSSSVSEQYF.

V usage is TRBV5-4 and J usage is TRBJ1-1; D is unresolved. Per the germline V gene, CDR1 is SGHNT and CDR2 is YYREEE (reference sequence). V dropped 0 bases and J dropped 0 bases, with 12 bases sitting between them. This CDR3 is 16 amino acids long. The CDR3 here is CASSLDLSAVNTEAFF. CDR3 sequence (DNA): TGTGCCAGCAGCTTGGACCTCTCTGCTGTGAACACTGAAGCTTTCTTT.

This clone was detected only a few times. This rearrangement joins TRBV9 to TRBJ2-5; a possible D gene is TRBD2 (6 bases). Trimming left V 3 bases short and J 5 bases short, with 20 bases between. The CDR3 runs 16 residues. The germline V gene encodes CDR1 SGDLS and CDR2 YYNGEE. CDR3 sequence reads: CASSAHQSPGVETQYF. CDR3 DNA sequence: TGTGCCAGCAGCGCACACCAATCCCCGGGGGTTGAGACCCAGTACTTC. Supplemented by reference TRBV9 and TRBJ2-5, the full variable domain reads DSGVTQTPKHLITATGQRVTLRCSPRSGDLSVYWYQQSLDQGLQFLIQYYNGEERAKGNILERFSAQQFPDLHSELNLSSLELGDSALYFCASSAHQSPGVETQYFGPGTRLLVL.

The chain uses TRBV6-1 and TRBJ2-1, with TRBD2 identical over 8 bases. The V gene end was trimmed by 7 bases and the J gene end by 6 bases; junction bases not matched to a gene: 8. The CDR3 covers 14 residues. Germline loops: CDR1 MNHNS, CDR2 SASEGT. The CDR3 sequence is CASTRGGRFNEQFF. DNA for the CDR3: TGTGCCAGCACACGGGGGGGCCGCTTCAATGAGCAGTTCTTC.

This clone came up once. The V gene is TRBV5-1, the J gene TRBJ1-2; D unclear. This CDR3 region has 14 residues. Per germline, CDR1 SGHRS and CDR2 YFSETQ. V gave up 0 bases and J gave up 3 bases, with 9 bases separating them. CDR3 DNA: TGCGCCAGCAGCTTGGATTACCGTTACTATGGCTACACCTTC. Its translation: CASSLDYRYYGYTF. The entire variable domain, with the rest obtained from reference TRBV5-1 and TRBJ1-2, is as follows: KAGVTQTPRYLIKTRGQQVTLSCSPISGHRSVSWYQQTPGQGLQFLFEYFSETQRNKGNFPGRFSGRQFSNSRSEMNVSTLELGDSALYLCASSLDYRYYGYTFGSGTRLTVV.

The rearrangement links TRBV4-2 to TRBJ1-2; the match to TRBD1 covers 7 bases. This CDR3 spans 15 amino acids. Germline V gives CDR1 LGHNA, CDR2 YNFKEQ. V dropped 4 bases and J dropped 0; count of bases not matched to a gene: 5. The CDR3 DNA reads as TGTGCCAGCAGCCCCCGGGACAGCCCTAACTATGGCTACACCTTC. As protein: CASSPRDSPNYGYTF.

The CDR3 DNA reads as TGTGCCAGCAGCTTGGGGACAGGGCAGGGCAATCAGCCCCAGCATTTT. This gives the protein CASSLGTGQGNQPQHF. V and J are TRBV5-8 and TRBJ1-5, with 8 bases identical to TRBD1. Germline V gives CDR1 SGHTS, CDR2 YDEGEE. V dropped 0 bases and J dropped 2; count of bases not matched to a gene: 4. The CDR3 runs to 16 residues. The whole variable domain, remainder taken from reference TRBV5-8 and TRBJ1-5, is EAGVTQSPTHLIKTRGQQATLRCSPISGHTSVYWYQQALGLGLQFLLWYDEGEERNRGNFPPRFSGRQFPNYSSELNVNALELEDSALYLCASSLGTGQGNQPQHFGDGTRLSIL.

V is TRBV28 and J is TRBJ1-4; no definite D call. Trimming stripped 8 bases from V and 3 bases from J, with 13 bases between. CDR3 length: 14 residues. From germline, CDR1 is MDHEN and CDR2 SYDVKM. The CDR3, as DNA: TGTGCCAGCCGGAGGCGGGGTCCTAATGAAAAACTGTTTTTT. This encodes CASRRRGPNEKLFF.

This chain links TRBV7-2 with TRBJ2-5, with D possibly matching TRBD2 (7 bases). Trimming left V 5 bases short and J 3 bases short, with 16 bases between. This CDR3 region has 15 residues. CDR1 is SGHTA, CDR2 FQGNSA, per germline. CDR3: CASSVGGHEEETQYF. The CDR3 DNA is TGTGCCAGCAGCGTGGGGGGGCACGAGGAAGAGACCCAGTACTTC.

The CDR3 loop reads CAISSRVDTEAFF. CDR3 coding DNA: TGTGCCATCAGTAGCAGGGTGGACACTGAAGCTTTCTTT. The chain carries TRBV10-3 and TRBJ1-1, with D possibly TRBD1 on 5 matching bases. CDR1 and CDR2 (germline): ENHRY, SYGVKD. Trimming stripped 5 bases from V and 3 bases from J, with 10 bases between. The CDR3 runs to 13 residues.

The chain couples TRBV9 to TRBJ1-1; no definite D call. CDR3 size: 13 residues. Per germline, CDR1 SGDLS and CDR2 YYNGEE. Trimming left V 4 bases short and J 4 bases short, with 11 bases between. The CDR3 is CASSTHVGTEAFF. CDR3 DNA: TGTGCCAGCAGCACCCATGTCGGCACTGAAGCTTTCTTT.

This chain links TRBV18 with TRBJ2-3, with D perhaps being TRBD1 or TRBD2 (6 bases each). Between the trimmed V and J ends, which lost 0 bases and 3 bases, there was a span of 13 bases. CDR1 KGHSH and CDR2 LQKENI come from the germline V gene. The CDR3 loop spans 16 amino acids. The CDR3 DNA reads TGTGCCAGCTCACCACCGGGGGGCCTCGGAACAGATACGCAGTATTTT. This codes for CASSPPGGLGTDTQYF.

This clone has more than one count but fewer than ten. The CDR3: CASRSAARDRQSYEQYF. The CDR3 nucleotides read TGTGCCAGCCGCTCGGCAGCGCGGGACAGACAGTCCTACGAGCAGTACTTC. The chain combines TRBV10-3 with TRBJ2-7; D may be TRBD1 (7 bases). Per the germline V gene, CDR1 is ENHRY and CDR2 is SYGVKD. The length of the CDR3 is 17 residues. Deletions cut 10 bases from V and 1 base from J, with 26 bases between.

V usage is TRBV5-1 and J usage is TRBJ1-3; TRBD1 is a possible D gene (5 bases). CDR1 and CDR2 from the germline V gene are SGHRS and YFSETQ. CDR3 length equals 14 residues. Between the trimmed V and J ends, which lost 3 bases and 0 bases, there was a span of 7 bases. CDR3 sequence: CASSSGLSGNTIYF. The CDR3 bases are TGCGCCAGCAGCTCAGGGCTCTCTGGAAACACCATATATTTT.

The chain links TRBV2 to TRBJ2-2, with D perhaps TRBD2 (5 bases). The V and J ends lost 5 bases and 0 bases respectively, with 13 bases between them. Looked up from germline, CDR1 is SNHLY and CDR2 is FYNNEI. The CDR3 is 16 amino acids. In nucleotides, the CDR3 is TGTGCCAGCAGTTCCAGGCGGGTATCGAACACCGGGGAGCTGTTTTTT. Its protein is CASSSRRVSNTGELFF.